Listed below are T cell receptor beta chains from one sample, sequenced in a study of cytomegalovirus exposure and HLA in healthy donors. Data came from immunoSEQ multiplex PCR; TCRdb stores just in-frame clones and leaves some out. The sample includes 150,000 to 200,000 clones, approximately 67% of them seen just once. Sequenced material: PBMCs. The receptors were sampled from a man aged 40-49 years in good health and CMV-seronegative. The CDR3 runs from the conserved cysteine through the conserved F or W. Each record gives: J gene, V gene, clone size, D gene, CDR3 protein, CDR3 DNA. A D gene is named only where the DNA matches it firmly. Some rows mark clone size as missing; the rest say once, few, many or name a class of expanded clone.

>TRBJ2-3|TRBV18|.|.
CASSPPGQFTDTQYF
TGTGCCAGCTCACCACCGGGGCAGTTCACAGATACGCAGTATTTT
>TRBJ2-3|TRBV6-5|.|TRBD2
CASSSGLAGSADTQYF
TGTGCCAGCAGTTCGGGACTAGCGGGATCCGCTGATACGCAGTATTTT
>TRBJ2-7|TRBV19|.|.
CASRRESSYEQYF
TGTGCCAGTAGAAGGGAGAGCTCCTACGAGCAGTACTTC
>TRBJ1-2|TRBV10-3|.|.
CAIKRQDGYTF
TGTGCCATCAAGAGACAGGATGGCTACACCTTC
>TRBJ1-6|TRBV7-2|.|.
CASSPVNSPLHF
TGTGCCAGCAGCCCAGTCAATTCACCCCTCCACTTT
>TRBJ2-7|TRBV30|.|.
CAWSQGSYEQYF
TGTGCCTGGAGTCAGGGAAGCTACGAGCAGTACTTC
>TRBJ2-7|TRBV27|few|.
CASFFKQKAAYEQYF
TGTGCCAGCTTTTTCAAGCAGAAGGCGGCATACGAGCAGTACTTC
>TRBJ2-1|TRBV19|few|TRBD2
CASSISASGYNEQFF
TGTGCCAGTAGTATATCTGCTAGCGGATACAATGAGCAGTTCTTC
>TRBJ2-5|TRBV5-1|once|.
CASSLGGANLQETQYF
TGCGCCAGCAGCTTGGGGGGAGCGAACCTCCAAGAGACCCAGTACTTC
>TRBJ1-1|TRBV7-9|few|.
CASSSVNTEAFF
TGTGCCAGCAGCTCAGTGAACACTGAAGCTTTCTTT
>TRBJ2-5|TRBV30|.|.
CAWSDMAGARETQYF
TGTGCCTGGAGTGATATGGCGGGGGCCCGGGAGACCCAGTACTTC
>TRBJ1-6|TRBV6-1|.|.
CASSEPPLLRSPLHF
TGTGCCAGCAGTGAACCTCCCCTCCTGAGGTCACCCCTCCACTTT
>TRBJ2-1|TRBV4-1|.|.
CASSQWAREQFF
TGCGCCAGCAGCCAATGGGCCAGAGAGCAGTTCTTC
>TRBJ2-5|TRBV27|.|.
CASSLYLAGPREQYF
TGTGCCAGCAGTTTATATTTGGCAGGCCCTAGGGAGCAGTACTTC
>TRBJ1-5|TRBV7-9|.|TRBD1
CASSSGTDYSNQPQHF
TGTGCCAGCAGCTCCGGGACAGACTATAGCAATCAGCCCCAGCATTTT
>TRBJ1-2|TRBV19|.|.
CASSMRGSDYGYTF
TGTGCCAGTAGTATGCGGGGGAGTGACTATGGCTACACCTTC
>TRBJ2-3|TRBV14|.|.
CASSQFSRYTDTQYF
TGTGCCAGCAGCCAGTTTAGCAGATACACAGATACGCAGTATTTT
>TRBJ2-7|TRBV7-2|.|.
CASSSIDRPFTFYSYEQYF
TGTGCCAGCAGCTCTATAGACAGACCATTTACCTTCTACTCCTACGAGCAGTACTTC
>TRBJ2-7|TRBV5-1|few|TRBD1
CASSLDRGSSYEQYF
TGCGCCAGCAGCTTGGACAGGGGAAGCTCCTACGAGCAGTACTTC
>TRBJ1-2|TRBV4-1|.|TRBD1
CASSLPGTGIYGYTF
TGCGCCAGCAGCCTACCCGGGACAGGGATCTATGGCTACACCTTC
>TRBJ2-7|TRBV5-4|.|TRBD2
CASSPVGLAGISYEQYF
TGTGCCAGCAGCCCAGTCGGGCTAGCGGGAATCTCCTACGAGCAGTACTTC
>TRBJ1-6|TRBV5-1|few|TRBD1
CASSLTGADYNSPLHF
TGCGCCAGCAGCTTGACAGGGGCTGACTATAATTCACCCCTCCACTTT
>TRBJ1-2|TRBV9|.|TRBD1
CASSGTGVGVPNYGYTF
TGTGCCAGCAGCGGAACAGGGGTTGGGGTCCCGAACTATGGCTACACCTTC
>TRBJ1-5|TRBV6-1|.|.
CASSVLAGYSNQPQHF
TGTGCCAGCAGTGTATTGGCAGGGTATAGCAATCAGCCCCAGCATTTT
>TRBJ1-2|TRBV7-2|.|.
CASSLEVRPTNYGYTF
TGTGCCAGCAGCTTAGAAGTCAGGCCGACTAACTATGGCTACACCTTC
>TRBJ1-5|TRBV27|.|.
CASSLSGVNQPQHF
TGTGCCAGCAGTTTATCAGGGGTCAATCAGCCCCAGCATTTT
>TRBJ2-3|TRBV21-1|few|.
CASSKARTSGRAAHSTDTQYF
TGTGCCAGCAGCAAAGCCCGGACTAGCGGGAGGGCCGCCCATAGCACAGATACGCAGTATTTT
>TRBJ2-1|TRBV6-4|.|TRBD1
CASSDSRRGLNEQFF
TGTGCCAGCAGTGACTCGCGCAGGGGGCTCAATGAGCAGTTCTTC
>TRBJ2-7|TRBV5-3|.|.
CARSLKSRLFTTEQYF
TGTGCCAGAAGCTTGAAATCGCGGCTTTTCACGACCGAGCAGTACTTC
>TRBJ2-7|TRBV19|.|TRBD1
CASSRTGGYEQYF
TGTGCCAGTAGCCGGACAGGGGGTTACGAGCAGTACTTC
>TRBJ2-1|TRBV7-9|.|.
CASSPDRYNEQFF
TGTGCCAGCAGCCCCGACAGATACAATGAGCAGTTCTTC
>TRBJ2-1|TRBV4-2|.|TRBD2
CASSQGLAGGGGFF
TGTGCCAGCAGCCAAGGACTAGCGGGGGGGGGTGGGTTCTTC
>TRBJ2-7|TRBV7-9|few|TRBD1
CASSPPGQGAYEQYF
TGTGCCAGCAGCCCTCCCGGACAGGGGGCTTACGAGCAGTACTTC
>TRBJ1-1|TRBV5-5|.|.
CASSFRGRDTEAFF
TGTGCCAGCAGCTTCAGGGGAAGGGACACTGAAGCTTTCTTT
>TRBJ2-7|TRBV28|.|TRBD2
CASSLTAGGGYEQYF
TGTGCCAGCAGTTTGACCGCGGGGGGTGGCTACGAGCAGTACTTC
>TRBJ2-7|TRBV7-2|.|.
CASSLEEGASYEQYF
TGTGCCAGCAGCTTAGAGGAGGGGGCCTCCTACGAGCAGTACTTC
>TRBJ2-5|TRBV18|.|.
CASSPEGGETQYF
TGTGCCAGCTCACCAGAGGGTGGAGAGACCCAGTACTTC
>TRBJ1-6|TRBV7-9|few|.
CASSLITAGPSPLHF
TGTGCCAGCAGCTTAATTACGGCAGGGCCTTCACCCCTCCACTTT
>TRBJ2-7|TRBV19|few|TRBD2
CASSIQLAGGREQYF
TGTGCCAGTAGTATCCAACTAGCGGGGGGGCGAGAGCAGTACTTC
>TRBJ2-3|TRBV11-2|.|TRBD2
CASSPLAGERGDTQYF
TGTGCCAGCAGCCCCCTAGCGGGGGAGCGCGGTGATACGCAGTATTTT
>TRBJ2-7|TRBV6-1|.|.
CASSPNGRTREYF
TGTGCCAGCAGCCCAAATGGTAGGACACGGGAGTACTTC